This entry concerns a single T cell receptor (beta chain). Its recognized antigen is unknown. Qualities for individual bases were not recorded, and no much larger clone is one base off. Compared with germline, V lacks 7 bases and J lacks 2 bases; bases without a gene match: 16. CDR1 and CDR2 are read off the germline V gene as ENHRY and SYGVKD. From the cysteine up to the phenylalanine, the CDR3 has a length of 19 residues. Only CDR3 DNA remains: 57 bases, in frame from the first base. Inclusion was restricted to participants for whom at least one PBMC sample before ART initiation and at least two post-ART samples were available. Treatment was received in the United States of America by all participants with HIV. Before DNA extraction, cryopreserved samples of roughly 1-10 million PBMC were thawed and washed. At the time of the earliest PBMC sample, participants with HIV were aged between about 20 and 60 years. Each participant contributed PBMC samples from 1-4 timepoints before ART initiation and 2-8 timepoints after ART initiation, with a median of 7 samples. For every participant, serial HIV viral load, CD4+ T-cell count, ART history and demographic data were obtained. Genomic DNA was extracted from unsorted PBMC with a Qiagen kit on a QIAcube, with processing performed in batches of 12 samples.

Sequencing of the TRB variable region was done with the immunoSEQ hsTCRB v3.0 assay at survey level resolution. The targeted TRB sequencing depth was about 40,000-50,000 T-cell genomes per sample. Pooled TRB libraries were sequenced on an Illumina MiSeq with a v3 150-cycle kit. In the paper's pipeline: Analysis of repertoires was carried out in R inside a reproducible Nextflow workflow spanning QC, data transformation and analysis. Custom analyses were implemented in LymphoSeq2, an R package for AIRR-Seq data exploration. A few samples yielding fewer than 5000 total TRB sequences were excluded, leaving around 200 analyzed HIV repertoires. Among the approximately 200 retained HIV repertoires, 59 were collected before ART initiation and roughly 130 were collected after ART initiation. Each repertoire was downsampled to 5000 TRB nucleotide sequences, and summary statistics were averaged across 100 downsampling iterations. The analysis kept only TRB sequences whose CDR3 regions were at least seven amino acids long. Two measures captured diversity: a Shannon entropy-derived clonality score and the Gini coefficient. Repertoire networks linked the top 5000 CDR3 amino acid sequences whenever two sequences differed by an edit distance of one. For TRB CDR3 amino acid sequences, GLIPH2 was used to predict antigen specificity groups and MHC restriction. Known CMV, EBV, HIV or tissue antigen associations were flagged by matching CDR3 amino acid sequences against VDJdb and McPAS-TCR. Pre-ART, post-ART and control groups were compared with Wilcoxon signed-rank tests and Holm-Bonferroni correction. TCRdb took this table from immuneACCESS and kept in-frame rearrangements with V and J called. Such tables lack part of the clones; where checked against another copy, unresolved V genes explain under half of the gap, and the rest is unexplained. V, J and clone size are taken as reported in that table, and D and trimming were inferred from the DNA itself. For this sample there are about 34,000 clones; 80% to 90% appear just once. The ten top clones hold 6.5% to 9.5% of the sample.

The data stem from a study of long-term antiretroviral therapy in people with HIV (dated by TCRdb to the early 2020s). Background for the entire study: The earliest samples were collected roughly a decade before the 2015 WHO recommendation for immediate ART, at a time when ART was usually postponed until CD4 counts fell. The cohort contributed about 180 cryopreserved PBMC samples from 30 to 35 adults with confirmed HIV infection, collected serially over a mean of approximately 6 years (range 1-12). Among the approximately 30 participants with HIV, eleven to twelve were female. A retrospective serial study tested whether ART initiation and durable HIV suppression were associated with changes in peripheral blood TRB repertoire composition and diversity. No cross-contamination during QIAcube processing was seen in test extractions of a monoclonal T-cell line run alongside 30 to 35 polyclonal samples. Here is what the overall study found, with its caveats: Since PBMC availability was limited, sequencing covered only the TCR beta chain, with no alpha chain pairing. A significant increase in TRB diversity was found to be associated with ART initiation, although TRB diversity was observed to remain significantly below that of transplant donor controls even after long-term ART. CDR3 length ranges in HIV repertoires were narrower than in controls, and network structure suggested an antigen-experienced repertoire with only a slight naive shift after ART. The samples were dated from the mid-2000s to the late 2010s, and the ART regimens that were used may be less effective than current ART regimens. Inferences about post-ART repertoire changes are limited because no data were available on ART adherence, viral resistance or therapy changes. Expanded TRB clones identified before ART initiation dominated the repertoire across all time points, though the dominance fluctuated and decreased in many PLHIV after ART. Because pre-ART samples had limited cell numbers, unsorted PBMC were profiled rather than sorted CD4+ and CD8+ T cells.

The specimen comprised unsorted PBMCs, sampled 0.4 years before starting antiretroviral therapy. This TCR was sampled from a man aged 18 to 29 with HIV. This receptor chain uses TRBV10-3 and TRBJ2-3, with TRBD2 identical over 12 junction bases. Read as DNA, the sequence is TGTGCCATCACCGGGAGACTAGCGGGGGAAGGTTGGAACACAGATACGCAGTATTTT. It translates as CAITGRLAGEGWNTDTQYF.